The subject of this entry is one TCR beta chain. Sequenced by immunoSEQ multiplex PCR; TCRdb stores in-frame clones only, minus some. There are 75,000 to 100,000 clones in the sample; about 80% occur only once, and less than 6% lies in the top ten. The sample belongs to a study of OX40 agonist ivuxolimab in advanced cancers. Whole-study context: Administration of intravenous ivuxolimab to patients occurred every 2 weeks at 0.01 to 10 mg/kg.

Baseline, cycle 4 day 1, and cycle 7 day 1 were the blood sampling points. V lost 0 bases, J lost 9 bases, and 12 bases lay in between. CDR3 length: 14 amino acids. Looked up from germline, CDR1 is SGHRS and CDR2 is YFSETQ. This chain joins TRBV5-1 and TRBJ1-4; the D gene is possibly TRBD1 (5 bases). The material sequenced was CD4+ or CD8+ T cells sorted from blood, taken in a trial of the OX40 agonist ivuxolimab. The clonotype was recovered from an adult with an advanced solid tumor such as melanoma, head and neck, liver or kidney cancer. The CDR3 DNA reads TGCGCCAGCAGCTTGGCCGTCGACAGTAAAAAACTGTTTTTT. It is translated as CASSLAVDSKKLFF.